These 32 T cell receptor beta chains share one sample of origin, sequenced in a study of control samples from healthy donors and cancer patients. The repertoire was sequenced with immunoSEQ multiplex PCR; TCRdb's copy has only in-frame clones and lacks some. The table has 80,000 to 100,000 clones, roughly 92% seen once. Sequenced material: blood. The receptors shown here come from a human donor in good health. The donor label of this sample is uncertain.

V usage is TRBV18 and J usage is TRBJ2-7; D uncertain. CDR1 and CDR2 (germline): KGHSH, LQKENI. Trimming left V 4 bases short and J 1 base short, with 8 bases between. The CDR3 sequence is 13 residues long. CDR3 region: CASSRSASYEQYF. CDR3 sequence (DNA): TGTGCCAGCTCACGGTCTGCGTCCTACGAGCAGTACTTC.

This CDR3 reads CASSLSYGDSALTNEKLFF. CDR3 coding DNA: TGTGCCAGCAGCTTAAGTTACGGCGACTCGGCCTTAACTAATGAAAAACTGTTTTTT. This chain joins TRBV11-2 and TRBJ1-4; no clear D. Germline V gene sequence: CDR1 SGHAT, CDR2 FQNNGV. The V end was cut by 2 bases, the J end by 1 base, with 20 bases between. This CDR3 has 19 residues.

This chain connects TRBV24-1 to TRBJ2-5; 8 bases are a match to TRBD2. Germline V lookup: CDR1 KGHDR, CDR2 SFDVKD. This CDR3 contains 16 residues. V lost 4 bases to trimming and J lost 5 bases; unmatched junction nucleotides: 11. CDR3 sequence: CATSEIGGGRRETQYF. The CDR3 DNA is TGTGCCACCAGTGAGATAGGCGGGGGGCGCCGGGAGACCCAGTACTTC.

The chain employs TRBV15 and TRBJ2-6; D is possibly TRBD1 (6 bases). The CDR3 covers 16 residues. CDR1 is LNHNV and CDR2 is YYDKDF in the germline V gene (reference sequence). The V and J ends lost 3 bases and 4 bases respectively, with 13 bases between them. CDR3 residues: CATSSVQGSGANVLTF. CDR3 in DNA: TGTGCCACCAGCAGTGTACAGGGATCCGGGGCCAACGTCCTGACTTTC. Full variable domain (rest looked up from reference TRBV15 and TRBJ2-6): DAMVIQNPRYQVTQFGKPVTLSCSQTLNHNVMYWYQQKSSQAPKLLFHYYDKDFNNEADTPDNFQSRRPNTSFCFLDIRSPGLGDTAMYLCATSSVQGSGANVLTFGAGSRLTVL.

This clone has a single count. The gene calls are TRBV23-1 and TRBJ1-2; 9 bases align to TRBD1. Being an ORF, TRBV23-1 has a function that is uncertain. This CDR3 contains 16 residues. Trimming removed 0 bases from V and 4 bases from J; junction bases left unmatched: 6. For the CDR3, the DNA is TGCGCCAGCAGTCAATCCGGGACAGGGTATAGCTATGGCTACACCTTC. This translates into CASSQSGTGYSYGYTF.

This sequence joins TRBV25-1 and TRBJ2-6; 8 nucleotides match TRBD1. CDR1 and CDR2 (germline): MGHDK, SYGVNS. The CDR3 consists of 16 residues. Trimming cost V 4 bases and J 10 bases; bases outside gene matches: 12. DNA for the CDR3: TGTGCCAGCAGTGTTACGGACAGGGAAGGGGAAAACGTCCTGACTTTC. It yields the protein CASSVTDREGENVLTF.

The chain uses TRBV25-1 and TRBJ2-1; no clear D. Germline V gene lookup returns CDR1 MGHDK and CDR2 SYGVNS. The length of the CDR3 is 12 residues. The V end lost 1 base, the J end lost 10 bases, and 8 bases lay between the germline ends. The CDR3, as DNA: TGTGCCAGCAGTGAATTGGGGATCGAGCAGTTCTTC. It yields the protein CASSELGIEQFF.

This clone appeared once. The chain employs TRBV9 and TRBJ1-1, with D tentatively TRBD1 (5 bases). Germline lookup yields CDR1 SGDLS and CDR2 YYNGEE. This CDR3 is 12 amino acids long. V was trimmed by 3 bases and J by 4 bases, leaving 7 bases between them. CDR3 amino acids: CASSGGFTEAFF. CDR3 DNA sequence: TGTGCCAGCAGCGGGGGGTTCACTGAAGCTTTCTTT.

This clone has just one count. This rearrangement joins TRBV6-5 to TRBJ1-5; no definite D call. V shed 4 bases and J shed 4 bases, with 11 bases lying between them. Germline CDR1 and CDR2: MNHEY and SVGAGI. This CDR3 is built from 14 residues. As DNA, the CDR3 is TGTGCCAGCAGTTCACGACTGTATAATCAGCCCCAGCATTTT. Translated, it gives CASSSRLYNQPQHF.

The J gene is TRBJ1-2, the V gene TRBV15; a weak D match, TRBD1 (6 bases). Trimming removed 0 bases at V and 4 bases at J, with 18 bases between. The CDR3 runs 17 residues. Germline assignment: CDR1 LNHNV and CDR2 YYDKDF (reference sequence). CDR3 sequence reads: CATSRDRETGFVYGYTF. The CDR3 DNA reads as TGTGCCACCAGCAGAGATAGGGAGACAGGCTTCGTCTATGGCTACACCTTC.

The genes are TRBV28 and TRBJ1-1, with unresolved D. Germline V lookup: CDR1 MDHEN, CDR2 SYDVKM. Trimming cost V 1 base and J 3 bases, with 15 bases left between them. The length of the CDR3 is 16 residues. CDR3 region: CASSLSGTRSDTEAFF. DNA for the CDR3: TGTGCCAGCAGTTTATCCGGCACCCGGTCGGACACTGAAGCTTTCTTT.

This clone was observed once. The CDR3 coding sequence is TGTGCCAGCAGCTTAGTGAGCCGTGGAAGCTCTGGAAACACCATATATTTT. Residues: CASSLVSRGSSGNTIYF. This sequence joins TRBV7-8 and TRBJ1-3, with unresolved D. Germline V gene lookup returns CDR1 SGHVS and CDR2 FQNEAQ. This CDR3 is built from 17 residues. V was pared by 1 base and J by 0 bases, with 13 bases between.

The CDR3 DNA sequence: TGTGCCAGCAGTTACTCAAGAATCGCTAACTATGGCTACACCTTC. Translation: CASSYSRIANYGYTF. The chain joins TRBV6-5 to TRBJ1-2; the D is unclear. The germline V gene encodes CDR1 MNHEY and CDR2 SVGAGI. This CDR3 region has 15 residues. Trimming stripped 0 bases from V and 0 bases from J, with 8 bases between.

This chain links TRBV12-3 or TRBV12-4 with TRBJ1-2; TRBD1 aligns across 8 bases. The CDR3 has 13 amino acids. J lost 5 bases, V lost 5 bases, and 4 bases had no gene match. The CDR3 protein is CASSGQGGYGYTF. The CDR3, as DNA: TGTGCCAGCAGTGGACAGGGAGGTTATGGCTACACCTTC.

CDR3 sequence: CASSQEILGEQYF. CDR3 in DNA: TGTGCCAGCAGCCAAGAAATCCTGGGGGAGCAGTACTTC. The chain couples TRBV3-1 (or the pseudogene TRBV3-2) to TRBJ2-7, with D unclear. V was trimmed by 0 bases and J by 7 bases, leaving 10 bases between them. The CDR3 runs 13 residues. Looked up from germline, CDR1 is LGHDT and CDR2 is YNNKEL (reference sequence).

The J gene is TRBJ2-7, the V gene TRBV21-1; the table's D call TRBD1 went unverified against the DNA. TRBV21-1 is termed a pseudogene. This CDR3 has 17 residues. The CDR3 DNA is TGTGCCAGCAGCAAAGCCGGGGGGGACAGGGGTTCCGACGAGCAGTACTTC. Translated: CASSKAGGDRGSDEQYF.

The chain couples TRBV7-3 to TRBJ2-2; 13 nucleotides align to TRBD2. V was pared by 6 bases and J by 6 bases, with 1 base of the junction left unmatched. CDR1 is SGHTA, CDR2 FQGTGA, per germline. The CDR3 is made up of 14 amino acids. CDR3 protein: CASRGLAGSGELFF. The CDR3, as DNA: TGTGCCAGCAGGGGACTAGCGGGGTCCGGGGAGCTGTTTTTT.

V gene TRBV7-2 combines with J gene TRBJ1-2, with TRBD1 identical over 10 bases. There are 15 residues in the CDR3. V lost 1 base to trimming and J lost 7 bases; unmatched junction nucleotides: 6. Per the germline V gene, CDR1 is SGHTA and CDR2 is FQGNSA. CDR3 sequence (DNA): TGTGCCAGCAGCTTAGTTGGGACAGGGGCGGTTGGCTACACCTTC. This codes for CASSLVGTGAVGYTF.

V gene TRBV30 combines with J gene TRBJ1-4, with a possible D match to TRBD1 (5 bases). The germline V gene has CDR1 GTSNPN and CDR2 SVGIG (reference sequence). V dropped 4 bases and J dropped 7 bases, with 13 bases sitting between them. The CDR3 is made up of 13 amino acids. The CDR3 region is CAWTPDSAEKLFF. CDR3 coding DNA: TGTGCCTGGACACCCGACAGCGCTGAAAAACTGTTTTTT.

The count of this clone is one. The CDR3 DNA is TGTGCCAGCAGTAGGGCAGGCGAGGCTGAAGCTTTCTTT. It specifies CASSRAGEAEAFF. The chain uses TRBV12-3 or TRBV12-4 and TRBJ1-1; D gene ambiguous. The V and J ends lost 5 bases and 6 bases respectively, with 13 bases between them. The CDR3 is made up of 13 amino acids.

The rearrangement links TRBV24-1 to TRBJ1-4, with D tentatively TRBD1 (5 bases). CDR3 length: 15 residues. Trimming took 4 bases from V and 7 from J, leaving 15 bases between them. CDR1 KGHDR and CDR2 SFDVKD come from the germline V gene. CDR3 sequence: CATSEGGSSREKLFF. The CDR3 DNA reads TGTGCCACCAGTGAGGGGGGATCCTCCCGTGAAAAACTGTTTTTT.

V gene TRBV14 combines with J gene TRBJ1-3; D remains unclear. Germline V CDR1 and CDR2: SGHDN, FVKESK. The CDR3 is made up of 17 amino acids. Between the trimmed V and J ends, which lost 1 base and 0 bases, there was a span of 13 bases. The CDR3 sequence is CASSQVSGFSSGNTIYF. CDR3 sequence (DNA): TGTGCCAGCAGCCAAGTCTCGGGGTTTAGCTCTGGAAACACCATATATTTT.

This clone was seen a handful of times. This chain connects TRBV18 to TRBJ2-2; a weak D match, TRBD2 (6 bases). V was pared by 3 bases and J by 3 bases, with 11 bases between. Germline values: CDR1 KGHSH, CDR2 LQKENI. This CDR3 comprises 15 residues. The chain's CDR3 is CASSPAGQDTGELFF. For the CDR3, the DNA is TGTGCCAGCTCACCGGCGGGGCAAGACACCGGGGAGCTGTTTTTT.

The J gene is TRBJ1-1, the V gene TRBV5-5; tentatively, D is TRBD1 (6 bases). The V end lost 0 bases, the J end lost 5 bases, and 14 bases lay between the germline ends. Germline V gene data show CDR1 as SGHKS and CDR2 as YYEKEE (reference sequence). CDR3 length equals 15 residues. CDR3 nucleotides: TGTGCCAGCAGCTTGGCAACAGGGCTCGGGACTGAAGCTTTCTTT. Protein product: CASSLATGLGTEAFF.

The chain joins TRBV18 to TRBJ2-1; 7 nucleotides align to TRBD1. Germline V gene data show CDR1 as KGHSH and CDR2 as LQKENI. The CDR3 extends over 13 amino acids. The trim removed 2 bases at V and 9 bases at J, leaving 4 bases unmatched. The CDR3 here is CASSPRQGSEQFF. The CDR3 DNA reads TGTGCCAGCTCACCAAGACAGGGAAGTGAGCAGTTCTTC.

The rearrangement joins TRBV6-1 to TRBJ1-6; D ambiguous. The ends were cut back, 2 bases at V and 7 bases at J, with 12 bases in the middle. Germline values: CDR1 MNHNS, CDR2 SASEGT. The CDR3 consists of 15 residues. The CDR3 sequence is CASSESWQENSPLHF. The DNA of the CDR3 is TGTGCCAGCAGTGAAAGCTGGCAGGAAAATTCACCCCTCCACTTT.

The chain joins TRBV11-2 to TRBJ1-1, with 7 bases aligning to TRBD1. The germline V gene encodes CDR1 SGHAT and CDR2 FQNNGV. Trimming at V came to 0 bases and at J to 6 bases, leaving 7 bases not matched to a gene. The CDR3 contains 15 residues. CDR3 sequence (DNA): TGTGCCAGCAGCTTAGATCCAGGGGGGAGGGCTGAAGCTTTCTTT. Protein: CASSLDPGGRAEAFF.

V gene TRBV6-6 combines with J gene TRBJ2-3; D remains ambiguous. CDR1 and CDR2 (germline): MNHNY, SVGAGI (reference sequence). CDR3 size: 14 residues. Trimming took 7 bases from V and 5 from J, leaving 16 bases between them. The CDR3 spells CASTPGPKIDTQYF. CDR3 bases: TGTGCCAGCACCCCCGGTCCTAAGATAGATACGCAGTATTTT.

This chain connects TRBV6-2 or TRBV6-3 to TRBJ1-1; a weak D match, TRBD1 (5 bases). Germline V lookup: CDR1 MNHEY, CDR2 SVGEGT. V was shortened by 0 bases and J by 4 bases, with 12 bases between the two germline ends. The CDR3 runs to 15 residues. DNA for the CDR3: TGTGCCAGCAGTTACTCCTCAGGGTGGGGCACTGAAGCTTTCTTT. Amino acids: CASSYSSGWGTEAFF.

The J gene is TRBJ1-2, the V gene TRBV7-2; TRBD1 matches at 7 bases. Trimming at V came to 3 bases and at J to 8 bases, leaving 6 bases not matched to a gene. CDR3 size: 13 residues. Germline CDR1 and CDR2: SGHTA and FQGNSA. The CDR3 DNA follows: TGTGCCAGCAGCTTCGGACAGGAAGAAGGCTACACCTTC. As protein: CASSFGQEEGYTF.

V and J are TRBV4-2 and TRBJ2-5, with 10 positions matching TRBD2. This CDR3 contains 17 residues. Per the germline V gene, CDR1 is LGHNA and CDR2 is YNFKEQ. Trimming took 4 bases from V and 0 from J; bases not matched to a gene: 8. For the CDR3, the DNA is TGTGCCAGCAGCCCCCGGACTAGCGGTAAGGACCAAGAGACCCAGTACTTC. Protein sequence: CASSPRTSGKDQETQYF.

The CDR3 sequence is CASSTPSAGNTIYF. The CDR3 DNA sequence: TGTGCCAGCAGCACCCCGAGTGCGGGAAACACCATATATTTT. The chain links TRBV6-5 to TRBJ1-3; D remains ambiguous. The V end was cut by 6 bases, the J end by 4 bases, with 13 bases between. CDR3 size: 14 residues. Looked up from germline, CDR1 is MNHEY and CDR2 is SVGAGI.